What follows are 2 T cell receptor beta chains derived from one specimen sequenced in a study of shared clonotypes between healthy human individuals. Positive CCR7 selection of CD45RO-negative cells yielded the naive CD8 cells, and terminally differentiated effector memory CD45RA+ cells were excluded. Clones were read by immunoSEQ multiplex PCR, and TCRdb kept only the in-frame ones, dropping some. The sample lists fewer than 700,000 clones, 95% occurring once. The sample taken for sequencing was naive CD8+ T cells sorted from blood. Receptor source: a woman under 40 in good health.

The CDR3 nucleotides are TGTGCCAGCAGCTTGGGACAGGGCGTGGAGACCCAGTACTTC. Its protein is CASSLGQGVETQYF. The rearrangement joins TRBV5-5 to TRBJ2-5, with TRBD1 matching 7 bases. With V trimmed by 0 bases and J by 5 bases, 4 bases remained unmatched. The CDR3 totals 14 residues. Germline CDR1 and CDR2: SGHKS and YYEKEE (reference sequence).

This chain links TRBV25-1 with TRBJ2-5, with D uncertain. Germline loops: CDR1 MGHDK, CDR2 SYGVNS. The CDR3 consists of 14 residues. With 1 base removed from V and 2 bases from J, the gap between germline ends came to 8 bases. The CDR3 DNA reads TGTGCCAGCAGTGAATCGGGCAGACAAGAGACCCAGTACTTC. Its protein product is CASSESGRQETQYF.